This note documents a single TCR beta chain sequence. Its antigen is not known. The junction departs from germline at one end; a sequencing error may be responsible. The sample comes from a study of post-analysis software for immune sequencing data. Background on the study: Progressive-relapsing, secondary progressive and relapsing-remitting multiple sclerosis were among the disease courses included.

Findings and caveats of the study: Relative to controls, patients with multiple sclerosis showed significantly lower normalized Chao1 diversity. Samples sharing a preparation batch grouped tightly together when assessed by F measure.

Carried by the TCR beta cDNA libraries were unique molecular identifiers. The authors obtained about 520,000 cDNA molecules from roughly 1.1 to 9.2 million T cells. TCRdb called the PCR reads again in MiXCR, with one record for every CDR3 protein. Of around 260,000 distinct CDR3 sequences listed, 36% were seen once; the top ten hold around 4.8%. The sequencing input was blood. The clonotype comes from a girl aged 10 to 17 with multiple sclerosis.

CDR3 region: CASSLASSGTNVLTF. CDR3 DNA: TGCGCCAGCAGCTTGGCAAGCTCTGGGACCAACGTCCTGACTTTC. The J gene is TRBJ2-6, the V gene TRBV5-1, with no clear D. The CDR3 length is 15 residues. The germline gives CDR1 SGHRS, CDR2 YFSETQ.